The present T cell receptor beta chain was sequenced within a study of cytomegalovirus exposure and HLA in healthy donors. Donors consisted of healthy bone marrow donors. PCR involved 60 Vbeta and 13 Jbeta primers. TCRdb's table, derived via immunoSEQ multiplex PCR, lists solely in-frame clones and lacks some. The sample records 75,000 to 95,000 clones, just under 90% being singletons. The germline V gene encodes CDR1 LNHDA and CDR2 SQIVND (reference sequence). CDR3 length equals 15 residues. J was trimmed by 6 bases and V by 3 bases; bases with no gene match: 10. Sequencing was carried out using PBMCs. This TCR came from a man between 18 and 29 years old in good health and CMV-seronegative. This rearrangement joins TRBV19 to TRBJ1-2; 7 bases line up with TRBD1. CDR3 residues: CASSISGTALDGYTF. CDR3 bases: TGTGCCAGTAGTATTTCTGGGACAGCCCTCGATGGCTACACCTTC.